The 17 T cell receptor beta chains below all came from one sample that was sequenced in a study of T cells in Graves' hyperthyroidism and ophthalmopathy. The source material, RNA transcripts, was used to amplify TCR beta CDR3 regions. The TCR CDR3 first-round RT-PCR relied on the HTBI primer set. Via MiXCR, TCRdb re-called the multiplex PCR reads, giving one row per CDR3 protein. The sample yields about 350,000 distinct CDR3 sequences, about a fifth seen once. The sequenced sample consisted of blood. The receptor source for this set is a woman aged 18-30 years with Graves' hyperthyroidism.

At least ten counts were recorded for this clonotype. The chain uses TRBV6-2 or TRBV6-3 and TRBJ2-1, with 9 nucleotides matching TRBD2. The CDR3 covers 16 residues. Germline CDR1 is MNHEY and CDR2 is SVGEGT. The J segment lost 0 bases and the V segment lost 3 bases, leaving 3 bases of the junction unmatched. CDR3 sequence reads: CASSYSRGGSYNEQFF. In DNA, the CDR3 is TGTGCCAGCAGTTATTCGCGGGGGGGCTCCTACAATGAGCAGTTCTTC.

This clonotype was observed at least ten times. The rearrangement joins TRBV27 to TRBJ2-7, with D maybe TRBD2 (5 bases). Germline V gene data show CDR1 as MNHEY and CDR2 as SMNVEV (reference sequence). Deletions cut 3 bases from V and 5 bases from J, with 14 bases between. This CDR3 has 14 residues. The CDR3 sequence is CASSLRLEGDEQYF. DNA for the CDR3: TGTGCCAGCAGTTTGAGATTAGAGGGTGACGAGCAGTACTTC.

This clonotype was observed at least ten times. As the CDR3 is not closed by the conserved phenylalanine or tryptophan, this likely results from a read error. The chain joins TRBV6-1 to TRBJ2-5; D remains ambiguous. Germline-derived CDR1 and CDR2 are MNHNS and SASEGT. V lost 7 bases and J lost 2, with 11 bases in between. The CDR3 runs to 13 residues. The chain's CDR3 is CASTKTVQETQYS. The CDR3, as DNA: TGTGCCAGCACCAAGACCGTACAAGAGACCCAGTACTCC.

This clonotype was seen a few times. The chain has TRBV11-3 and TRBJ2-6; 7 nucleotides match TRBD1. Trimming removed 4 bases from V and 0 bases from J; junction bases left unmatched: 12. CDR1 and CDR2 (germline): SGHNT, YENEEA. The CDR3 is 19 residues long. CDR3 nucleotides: TGTGCCAGCAGCTCCCCGTTCAGGGGGTATAGCTCTGGGGCCAACGTCCTGACTTTC. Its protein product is CASSSPFRGYSSGANVLTF.

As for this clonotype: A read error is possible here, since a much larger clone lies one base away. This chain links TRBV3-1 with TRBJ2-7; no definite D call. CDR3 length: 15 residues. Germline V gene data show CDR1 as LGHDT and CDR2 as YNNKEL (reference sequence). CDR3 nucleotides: TGTGCCTGCAGCCAAGTGCCCAAGGTCGGCTACGAGCAGTACTTC. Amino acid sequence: CACSQVPKVGYEQYF.

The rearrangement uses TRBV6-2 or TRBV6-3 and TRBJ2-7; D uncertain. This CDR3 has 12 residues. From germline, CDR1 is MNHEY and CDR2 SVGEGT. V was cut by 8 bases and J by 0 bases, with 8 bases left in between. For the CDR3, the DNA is TGTGCCAGCGGCGGTTTCTCCTACGAGCAGTACTTC. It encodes CASGGFSYEQYF.

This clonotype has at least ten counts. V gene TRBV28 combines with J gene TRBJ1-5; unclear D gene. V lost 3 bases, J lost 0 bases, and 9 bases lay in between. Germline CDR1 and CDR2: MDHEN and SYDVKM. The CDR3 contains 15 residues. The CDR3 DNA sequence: TGTGCCAGCAGTTTCACAAGCTTTAGCAATCAGCCCCAGCATTTT. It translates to CASSFTSFSNQPQHF.

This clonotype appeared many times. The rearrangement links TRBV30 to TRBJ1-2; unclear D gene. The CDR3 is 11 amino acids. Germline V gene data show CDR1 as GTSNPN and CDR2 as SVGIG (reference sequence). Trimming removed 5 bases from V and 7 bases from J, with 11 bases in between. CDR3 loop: CAWEGMVGYTF. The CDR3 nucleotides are TGTGCCTGGGAAGGGATGGTTGGCTACACCTTC.

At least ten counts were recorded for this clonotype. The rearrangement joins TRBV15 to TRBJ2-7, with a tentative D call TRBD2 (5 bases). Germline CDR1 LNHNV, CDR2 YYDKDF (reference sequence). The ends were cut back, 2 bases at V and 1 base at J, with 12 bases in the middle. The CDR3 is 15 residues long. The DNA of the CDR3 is TGTGCCACCAGCAGACCCAGTACGGGATCCTACGAGCAGTACTTC. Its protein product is CATSRPSTGSYEQYF.

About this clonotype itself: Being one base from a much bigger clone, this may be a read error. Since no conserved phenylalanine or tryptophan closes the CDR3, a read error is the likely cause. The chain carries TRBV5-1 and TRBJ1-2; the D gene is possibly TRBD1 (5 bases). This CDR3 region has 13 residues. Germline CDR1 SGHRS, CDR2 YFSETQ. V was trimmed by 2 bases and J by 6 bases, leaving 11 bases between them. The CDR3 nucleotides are TGCGCCAGCAGCTTTGGGGCGAGGAATGGCTACACCCTC. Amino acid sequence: CASSFGARNGYTL.

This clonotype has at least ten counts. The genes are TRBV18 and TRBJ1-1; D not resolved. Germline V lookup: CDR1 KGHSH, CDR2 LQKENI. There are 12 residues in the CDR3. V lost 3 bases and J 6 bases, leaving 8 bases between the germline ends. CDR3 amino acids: CASSPQRPEAFF. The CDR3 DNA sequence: TGTGCCAGCTCACCTCAGAGGCCTGAAGCTTTCTTT. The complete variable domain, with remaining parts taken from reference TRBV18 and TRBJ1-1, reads NAGVMQNPRHLVRRRGQEARLRCSPMKGHSHVYWYRQLPEEGLKFMVYLQKENIIDESGMPKERFSAEFPKEGPSILRIQQVVRGDSAAYFCASSPQRPEAFFGQGTRLTVV.

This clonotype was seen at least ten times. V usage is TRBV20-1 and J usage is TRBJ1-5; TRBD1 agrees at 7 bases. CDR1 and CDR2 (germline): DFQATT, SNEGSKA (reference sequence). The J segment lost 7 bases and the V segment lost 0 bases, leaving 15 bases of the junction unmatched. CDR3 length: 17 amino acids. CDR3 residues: CSARDPPRQGEGQPQHF. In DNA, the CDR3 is TGCAGTGCTAGAGATCCCCCGCGACAGGGAGAAGGACAGCCCCAGCATTTT.

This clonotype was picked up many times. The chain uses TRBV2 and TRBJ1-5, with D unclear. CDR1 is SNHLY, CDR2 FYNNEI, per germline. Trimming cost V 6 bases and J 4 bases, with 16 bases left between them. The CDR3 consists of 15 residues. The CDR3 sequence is CASRSKDLWNQPQHF. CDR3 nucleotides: TGTGCCAGCAGATCGAAGGACCTTTGGAATCAGCCCCAGCATTTT.

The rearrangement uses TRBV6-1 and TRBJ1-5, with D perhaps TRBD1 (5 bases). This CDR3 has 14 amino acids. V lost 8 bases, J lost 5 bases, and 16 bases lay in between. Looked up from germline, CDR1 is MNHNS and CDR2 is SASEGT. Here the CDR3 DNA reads TGTGCCAGCGGGGGAATACAGTCAGATCAGCCCCAGCATTTT. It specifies CASGGIQSDQPQHF.

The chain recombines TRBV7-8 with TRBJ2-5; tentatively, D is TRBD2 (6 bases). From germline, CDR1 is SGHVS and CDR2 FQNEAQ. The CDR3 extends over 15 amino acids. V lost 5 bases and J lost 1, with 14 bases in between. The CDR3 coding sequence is TGTGCCAGCAGCATCGGCGGGACGACCCAAGAGACCCAGTACTTC. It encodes CASSIGGTTQETQYF.

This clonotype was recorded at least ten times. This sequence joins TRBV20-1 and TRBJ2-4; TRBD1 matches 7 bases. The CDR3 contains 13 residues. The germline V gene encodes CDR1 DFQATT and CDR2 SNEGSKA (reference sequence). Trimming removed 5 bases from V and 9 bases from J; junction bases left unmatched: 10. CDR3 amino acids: CSAFTRQGGIQYF. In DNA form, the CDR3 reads TGCAGTGCTTTCACCCGACAGGGTGGCATTCAGTACTTC.

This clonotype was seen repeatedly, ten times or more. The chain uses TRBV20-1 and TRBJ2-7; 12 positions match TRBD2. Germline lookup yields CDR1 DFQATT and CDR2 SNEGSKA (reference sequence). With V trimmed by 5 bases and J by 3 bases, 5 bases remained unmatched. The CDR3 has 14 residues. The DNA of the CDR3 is TGCAGTGCTGGGAGACTAGCGGGGGTCTACGAGCAGTACTTC. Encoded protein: CSAGRLAGVYEQYF.